The 29 T cell receptor beta chains below all came from one sample that was sequenced in a study of cytomegalovirus exposure and HLA in healthy donors. Vbeta (60) and Jbeta (13) primers were used in the PCR. Here immunoSEQ multiplex PCR was the method, and the copy in TCRdb shows in-frame clones only, minus some. This repertoire includes more than 50,000 clones. Sample: PBMCs. These receptors were taken from a man aged 50-59 years in good health and CMV-seropositive.

The chain is built from TRBV6-5 and TRBJ2-5, with 9 bases that match TRBD2. The DNA matches TRBJ2-7 better at its end, which makes the J call doubtful. Germline loops: CDR1 MNHEY, CDR2 SVGAGI. The CDR3 length is 14 residues. DNA for the CDR3: TGTGCCAGCGGAATTAGCGGGAGTAGGTACGAGCAGTACTTC. This sequence encodes CASGISGSRYEQYF.

This chain joins TRBV28 and TRBJ1-1; 7 nucleotides align to TRBD1. The germline V gene encodes CDR1 MDHEN and CDR2 SYDVKM. Trimming took 5 bases from V and 1 from J; bases not matched to a gene: 1. The length of the CDR3 is 13 residues. The CDR3 loop is CASSRTGNTEAFF. The CDR3 DNA reads TGTGCCAGCAGTAGGACAGGGAACACTGAAGCTTTCTTT.

The rearrangement joins TRBV7-3 to TRBJ2-3; TRBD1 aligns across 7 bases. The CDR3 consists of 13 residues. From germline, CDR1 is SGHTA and CDR2 FQGTGA. The V and J ends lost 5 bases and 5 bases, in that order; junction bases with no gene match: 4. The CDR3 DNA sequence: TGTGCCAGCAGCCCATACAGGGGAGATACGCAGTATTTT. Protein product: CASSPYRGDTQYF.

This chain connects TRBV6-5 to TRBJ1-1; unclear D gene. Deletions cut 7 bases from V and 3 bases from J, with 15 bases between. From germline, CDR1 is MNHEY and CDR2 SVGAGI. This CDR3 spans 14 amino acids. CDR3 loop: CASTSYDKDTEAFF. Written as DNA, the CDR3 is TGTGCCAGCACATCCTACGACAAGGACACTGAAGCTTTCTTT.

The chain links TRBV19 to TRBJ1-5, with D possibly being TRBD1 (6 bases). The germline V gene has CDR1 LNHDA and CDR2 SQIVND (reference sequence). Trimming stripped 3 bases from V and 1 base from J, with 10 bases between. The CDR3 is 15 residues long. Here the CDR3 reads CASSMIGQSNQPQHF. DNA for the CDR3: TGTGCCAGTAGTATGATAGGACAGAGCAATCAGCCCCAGCATTTT.

The V call is TRBV6-6, the J call TRBJ2-1; 8 bases fit TRBD2. The CDR3 runs 15 residues. Germline V lookup: CDR1 MNHNY, CDR2 SVGAGI (reference sequence). V lost 2 bases and J lost 4; bases outside the gene matches: 4. In DNA form, the CDR3 reads TGTGCCAGCAGTTACGTTAGCGGGACTTACAATGAGCAGTTCTTC. It codes for CASSYVSGTYNEQFF.

J is TRBJ1-5 and V is TRBV27; TRBD1 matches at 9 bases. Germline lookup yields CDR1 MNHEY and CDR2 SMNVEV (reference sequence). Trimming took 6 bases from V and 6 from J; bases not matched to a gene: 9. This CDR3 has 15 amino acids. In nucleotides, the CDR3 is TGTGCCAGCAGCGCCGGGACAGGGTGGTTTCAGCCCCAGCATTTT. This encodes CASSAGTGWFQPQHF.

Remarks on this clone: The same CDR3 can be traced to other DNA sequences in this sample. This chain links TRBV7-9 with TRBJ1-1; D not resolved. CDR1 and CDR2 from the germline V gene are SEHNR and FQNEAQ (reference sequence). The CDR3 length is 11 residues. Trimming left V 5 bases short and J 4 bases short, with 5 bases between. In DNA form, the CDR3 reads TGTGCCAGCAGCCGCGGCACTGAAGCTTTCTTT. Translated: CASSRGTEAFF. Looking up the rest from reference TRBV7-9 and TRBJ1-1 gives the full variable domain: DTGVSQNPRHKITKRGQNVTFRCDPISEHNRLYWYRQTLGQGPEFLTYFQNEAQLEKSRLLSDRFSAERPKGSFSTLEIQRTEQGDSAMYLCASSRGTEAFFGQGTRLTVV.

This rearrangement joins TRBV10-3 to TRBJ2-1; 7 nucleotides align to TRBD2. J lost 1 base, V lost 4 bases, and 4 bases had no gene match. Germline CDR1 is ENHRY and CDR2 is SYGVKD. The CDR3 consists of 15 residues. For the CDR3, the DNA is TGTGCCATCAGTGTGGGGGGAGGGTCCTACAATGAGCAGTTCTTC. Translating gives CAISVGGGSYNEQFF.

The CDR3 spells CASSWTRGGLTEAFF. CDR3 in DNA: TGTGCCAGCAGCTGGACGCGGGGGGGGCTCACTGAAGCTTTCTTT. The V gene is TRBV7-8, the J gene TRBJ1-1; D might be TRBD1 (6 bases). CDR1 SGHVS and CDR2 FQNEAQ come from the germline V gene. CDR3 length: 15 amino acids. V lost 4 bases and J 4 bases, leaving 16 bases between the germline ends. Together with reference TRBV7-8 and TRBJ1-1, the CDR3 gives the full variable domain: GAGVSQSPRYKVAKRGQDVALRCDPISGHVSLFWYQQALGQGPEFLTYFQNEAQLDKSGLPSDRFFAERPEGSVSTLKIQRTQQEDSAVYLCASSWTRGGLTEAFFGQGTRLTVV.

This chain connects TRBV5-6 to TRBJ2-5; 13 nucleotides agree with TRBD2. Germline V gene data show CDR1 as SGHDT and CDR2 as YYEEEE. The CDR3 spans 17 residues. The junction had 9 bases not matched to a gene; V was cut back by 4 bases and J by 3 bases. CDR3 nucleotide sequence: TGTGCCAGCAGCCCGACGACTAGCGGGGGGCCCGAAGAGACCCAGTACTTC. It encodes CASSPTTSGGPEETQYF.

The chain is built from TRBV4-2 and TRBJ2-5; TRBD2 matches 11 bases. CDR1 is LGHNA and CDR2 is YNFKEQ in the germline V gene. This CDR3 has 16 amino acids. J gave up 1 base and V 2 bases, and 3 bases lay outside the gene matches. The CDR3 bases are TGTGCCAGCAGCCAAACTAGCGGGGGAGCCCAAGAGACCCAGTACTTC. This codes for CASSQTSGGAQETQYF.

The V gene is TRBV30, the J gene TRBJ1-1; a weak D match, TRBD1 (5 bases). Deletions cut 3 bases from V and 7 bases from J, with 15 bases between. The CDR3 contains 13 residues. CDR1 is GTSNPN and CDR2 is SVGIG in the germline V gene (reference sequence). CDR3 nucleotide sequence: TGTGCCTGGAGGAAGGGGATGGTGGGTGAAGCTTTCTTT. The encoded protein is CAWRKGMVGEAFF.

This chain connects TRBV7-2 to TRBJ2-7; the match to TRBD2 covers 8 bases. In germline, CDR1 is SGHTA, CDR2 FQGNSA. The CDR3 consists of 13 residues. J lost 9 bases, V lost 4 bases, and 8 bases had no gene match. CDR3 sequence reads: CASSSGREALQYF. The CDR3 nucleotides read TGTGCCAGCAGCTCGGGGCGGGAGGCACTGCAGTACTTC.

J is TRBJ2-1 and V is TRBV15; 10 nucleotides align to TRBD2. Trimming removed 5 bases from V and 0 bases from J; junction bases left unmatched: 4. In germline, CDR1 is LNHNV, CDR2 YYDKDF (reference sequence). The CDR3 loop spans 16 amino acids. The CDR3, as DNA: TGTGCCACCAGCTTAGCGGGGGGTTTCTCCTACAATGAGCAGTTCTTC. Amino acids: CATSLAGGFSYNEQFF.

The rearrangement uses TRBV28 and TRBJ1-1, with D hard to call. From germline, CDR1 is MDHEN and CDR2 SYDVKM. The CDR3 has 14 residues. V shed 6 bases and J shed 1 base, with 12 bases lying between them. Here the CDR3 reads CASSPYEENTEAFF. The CDR3 DNA reads as TGTGCCAGCAGCCCCTACGAGGAGAACACTGAAGCTTTCTTT. Together with reference TRBV28 and TRBJ1-1, the CDR3 gives the full variable domain: DVKVTQSSRYLVKRTGEKVFLECVQDMDHENMFWYRQDPGLGLRLIYFSYDVKMKEKGDIPEGYSVSREKKERFSLILESASTNQTSMYLCASSPYEENTEAFFGQGTRLTVV.

The J gene is TRBJ2-7, the V gene TRBV18; TRBD1 aligns across 7 bases. Germline V gene sequence: CDR1 KGHSH, CDR2 LQKENI. This CDR3 comprises 15 residues. J was trimmed by 2 bases and V by 0 bases; bases with no gene match: 4. This CDR3 reads CASSPPGQFAYEQYF. Here the CDR3 DNA reads TGTGCCAGCTCACCACCGGGACAGTTTGCCTACGAGCAGTACTTC.

The rearrangement joins TRBV6-5 to TRBJ2-3, with 7 nucleotides matching TRBD1. The J segment lost 1 base and the V segment lost 5 bases, leaving 0 bases of the junction unmatched. The CDR3 is 13 residues long. CDR1 and CDR2 (germline): MNHEY, SVGAGI. Here the CDR3 reads CASSGTGTDTQYF. CDR3 nucleotide sequence: TGTGCCAGCAGTGGGACAGGCACAGATACGCAGTATTTT.

The chain carries TRBV5-6 and TRBJ2-1, with TRBD1 matching 9 bases. From germline, CDR1 is SGHDT and CDR2 YYEEEE. The CDR3 has 16 amino acids. V shed 3 bases and J 8 bases; nucleotides not matched to a gene: 12. CDR3 sequence reads: CASSSQAGTGLDEQFF. The CDR3 nucleotides read TGTGCCAGCAGCTCCCAGGCCGGGACAGGGCTCGATGAGCAGTTCTTC.

This chain connects TRBV29-1 to TRBJ1-1; no reliable D call. The CDR3 is 13 residues long. Looked up from germline, CDR1 is SQVTM and CDR2 is ANQGSEA. Trimming left V 4 bases short and J 0 bases short, with 9 bases between. In nucleotides, the CDR3 is TGCAGCGTTGCTAACGTCCTGAACACTGAAGCTTTCTTT. Its protein product is CSVANVLNTEAFF. The whole variable domain, filled in from reference TRBV29-1 and TRBJ1-1, reads SAVISQKPSRDICQRGTSLTIQCQVDSQVTMMFWYRQQPGQSLTLIATANQGSEATYESGFVIDKFPISRPNLTFSTLTVSNMSPEDSSIYLCSVANVLNTEAFFGQGTRLTVV.

CDR3 region: CSDRGEGGYTF. CDR3 DNA: TGCAGCGACAGGGGAGAGGGAGGCTACACCTTC. The rearrangement links TRBV29-1 to TRBJ1-2; 7 positions agree with TRBD1. The junction had 7 bases not matched to a gene; V was cut back by 7 bases and J by 8 bases. This CDR3 is built from 11 residues. Germline V gene sequence: CDR1 SQVTM, CDR2 ANQGSEA.

V usage is TRBV19 and J usage is TRBJ2-7; 8 bases line up with TRBD2. Germline lookup yields CDR1 LNHDA and CDR2 SQIVND (reference sequence). The CDR3 runs to 14 residues. With 7 bases clipped from V and 3 bases from J, the junction kept 8 bases outside the gene matches. CDR3 residues: CASNPGLGVYEQYF. The CDR3 DNA follows: TGTGCCAGTAACCCGGGACTAGGGGTCTACGAGCAGTACTTC.

The chain carries TRBV30 and TRBJ1-2; 12 bases agree with TRBD1. The V segment lost 6 bases and the J segment 4 bases; nucleotides outside the gene matches: 6. The length of the CDR3 is 14 residues. Germline loops: CDR1 GTSNPN, CDR2 SVGIG (reference sequence). In nucleotides, the CDR3 is TGTGCCTGTCCCGGGACAGGGGGCGCCTATGGCTACACCTTC. This codes for CACPGTGGAYGYTF.

The chain joins TRBV2 to TRBJ2-7; 7 bases fit TRBD2. V trimming: 4 bases; J trimming: 5 bases; junction bases outside the gene matches: 17. Per germline, CDR1 SNHLY and CDR2 FYNNEI. The CDR3 contains 17 residues. CDR3 protein: CASSVRGWREGRHEQYF. Written as DNA, the CDR3 is TGTGCCAGCAGTGTAAGGGGTTGGAGGGAGGGCCGCCACGAGCAGTACTTC.

The chain combines TRBV5-1 with TRBJ1-1; TRBD1 agrees at 7 bases. The V and J ends lost 0 bases and 2 bases, in that order; junction bases with no gene match: 13. The V gene's germline CDR1 is SGHRS and CDR2 YFSETQ. The CDR3 runs 18 residues. CDR3 loop: CASSLVGQGGGRNTEAFF. In DNA, the CDR3 is TGCGCCAGCAGCTTGGTAGGCCAGGGGGGCGGCAGAAACACTGAAGCTTTCTTT.

J is TRBJ2-7 and V is TRBV7-2; maybe TRBD2 (5 bases). This CDR3 contains 14 residues. V lost 2 bases and J 3 bases, leaving 11 bases between the germline ends. Germline CDR1 is SGHTA and CDR2 is FQGNSA. The CDR3 DNA reads as TGTGCCAGCAGCTTAAAAGGCGAGGGCTACGAGCAGTACTTC. Translated: CASSLKGEGYEQYF. The whole variable domain, filled in from reference TRBV7-2 and TRBJ2-7, reads GAGVSQSPSNKVTEKGKDVELRCDPISGHTALYWYRQSLGQGLEFLIYFQGNSAPDKSGLPSDRFSAERTGGSVSTLTIQRTQQEDSAVYLCASSLKGEGYEQYFGPGTRLTVT.

V and J are TRBV18 and TRBJ1-5; TRBD1 is a possible D gene (5 bases). Germline V gene data show CDR1 as KGHSH and CDR2 as LQKENI. The CDR3 is made up of 15 amino acids. V was cut by 5 bases and J by 6 bases, with 17 bases left in between. This CDR3 reads CASSTVGAPPQPQHF. CDR3 in DNA: TGTGCCAGCTCAACTGTAGGGGCACCTCCTCAGCCCCAGCATTTT.

V usage is TRBV29-1 and J usage is TRBJ1-1; tentatively, D is TRBD1 (6 bases). The CDR3 sequence is 13 residues long. Germline CDR1 SQVTM, CDR2 ANQGSEA. V lost 5 bases and J lost 0, with 10 bases in between. The CDR3 bases are TGCAGCGTTTTGACAGGACTGAACACTGAAGCTTTCTTT. It yields the protein CSVLTGLNTEAFF.

This rearrangement joins TRBV10-3 to TRBJ2-7; 8 bases align to TRBD1. The CDR3 is 15 amino acids. V trimming: 7 bases; J trimming: 2 bases; junction bases outside the gene matches: 10. Germline V gene data show CDR1 as ENHRY and CDR2 as SYGVKD. The CDR3 region is CAINGAQGGTYEQYF. The DNA for the CDR3 is TGTGCCATCAATGGGGCACAGGGGGGCACCTACGAGCAGTACTTC.